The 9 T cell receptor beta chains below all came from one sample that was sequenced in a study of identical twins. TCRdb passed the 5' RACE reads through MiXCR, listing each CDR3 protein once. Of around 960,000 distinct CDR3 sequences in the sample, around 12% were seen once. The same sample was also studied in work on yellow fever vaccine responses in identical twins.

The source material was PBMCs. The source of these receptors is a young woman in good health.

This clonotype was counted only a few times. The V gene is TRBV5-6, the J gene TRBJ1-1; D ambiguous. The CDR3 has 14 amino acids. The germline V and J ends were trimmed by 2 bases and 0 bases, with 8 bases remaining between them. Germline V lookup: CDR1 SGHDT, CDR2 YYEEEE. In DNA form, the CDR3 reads TGTGCCAGCAGCTTCGGGAATATGAACACTGAAGCTTTCTTT. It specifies CASSFGNMNTEAFF.

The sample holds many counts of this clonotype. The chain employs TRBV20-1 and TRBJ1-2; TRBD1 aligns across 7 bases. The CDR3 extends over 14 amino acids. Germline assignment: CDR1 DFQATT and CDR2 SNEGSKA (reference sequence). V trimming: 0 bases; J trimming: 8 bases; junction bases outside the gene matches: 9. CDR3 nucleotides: TGCAGTGCTAGAGAGGCGACAGGGCTCGAAGGCTACACCTTC. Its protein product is CSAREATGLEGYTF.

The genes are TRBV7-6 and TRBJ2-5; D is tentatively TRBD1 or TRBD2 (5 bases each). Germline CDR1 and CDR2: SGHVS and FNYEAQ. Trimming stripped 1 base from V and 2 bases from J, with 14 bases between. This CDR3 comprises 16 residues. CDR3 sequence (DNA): TGTGCCAGCAGCTTAGTTTATAGGGGACGGCAAGAGACCCAGTACTTC. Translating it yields CASSLVYRGRQETQYF.

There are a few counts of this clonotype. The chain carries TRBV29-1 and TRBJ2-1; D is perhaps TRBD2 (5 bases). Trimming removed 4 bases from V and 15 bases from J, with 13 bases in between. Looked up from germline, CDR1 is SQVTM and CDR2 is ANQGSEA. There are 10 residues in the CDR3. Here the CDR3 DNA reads TGCAGCGTTGGGGGAGAAGGAAGGTTCTTC. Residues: CSVGGEGRFF.

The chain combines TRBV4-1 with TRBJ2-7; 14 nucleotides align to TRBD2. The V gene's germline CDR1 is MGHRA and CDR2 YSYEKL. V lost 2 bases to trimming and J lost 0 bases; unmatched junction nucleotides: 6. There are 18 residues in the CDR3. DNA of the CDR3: TGCGCCAGCAGCCAAAGTGGACTAGCGGGAGGTTCCTCCTACGAGCAGTACTTC. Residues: CASSQSGLAGGSSYEQYF.

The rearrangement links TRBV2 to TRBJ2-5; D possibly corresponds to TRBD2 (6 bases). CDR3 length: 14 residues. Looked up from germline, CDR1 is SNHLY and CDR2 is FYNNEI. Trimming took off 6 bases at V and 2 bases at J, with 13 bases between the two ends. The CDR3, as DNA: TGTGCCAGCAGGTTGGGGGGTGGACAAGAGACCCAGTACTTC. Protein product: CASRLGGGQETQYF.

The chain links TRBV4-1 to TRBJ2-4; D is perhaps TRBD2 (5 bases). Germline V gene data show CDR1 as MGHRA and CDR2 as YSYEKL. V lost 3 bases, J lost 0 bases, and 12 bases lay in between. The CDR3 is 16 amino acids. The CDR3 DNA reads TGCGCCAGCAGCCATCCAGCGGATCTAGCCAAAAACATTCAGTACTTC. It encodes CASSHPADLAKNIQYF.

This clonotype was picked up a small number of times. The CDR3 DNA reads as TGTGCCAGCAGCCCCAAGGGGCTGCCCTACGAGCAGTACTTC. Its translation is CASSPKGLPYEQYF. The chain joins TRBV7-9 to TRBJ2-7; D may be TRBD1 (5 bases). Trimming shortened V by 5 bases and J by 2 bases, and 13 bases separated the two germline ends. CDR1 and CDR2 (germline): SEHNR, FQNEAQ (reference sequence). The CDR3 runs to 14 residues.

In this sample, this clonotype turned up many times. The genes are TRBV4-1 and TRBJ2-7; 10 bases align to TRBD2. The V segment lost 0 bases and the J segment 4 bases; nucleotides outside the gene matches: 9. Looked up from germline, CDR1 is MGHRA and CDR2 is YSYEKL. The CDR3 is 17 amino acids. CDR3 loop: CASSQDAASGSIYEQYF. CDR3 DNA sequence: TGCGCCAGCAGCCAAGACGCCGCTAGCGGGAGTATATACGAGCAGTACTTC.